The rows below give T cell receptor beta chains drawn from one sample of a study of response to subunit inactivated influenza vaccine. TCRdb called the RT-PCR reads again in MiXCR, with one record for every CDR3 protein. The profile shows roughly 570,000 distinct CDR3 sequences, 10% to 15% of them singletons. Source: PBMCs from blood, taken roughly 45 days after vaccination. These receptor sequences come from a man aged 45 to 65 who received an inactivated influenza vaccine. The CDR3 runs from the conserved cysteine through the conserved F or W. D genes are given only for firm matches. The size field is filled for only some rows; it gives once, few, many or a size class.

clone_size j_call d_call v_call cdr3_nt cdr3_aa
few TRBJ2-1 - TRBV4-3 TGCGCCAGCAGCCAAGAACCCGGGCCCCAGGGGCGGAATGAGCAGTTCTTC CASSQEPGPQGRNEQFF
few TRBJ2-7 TRBD1 TRBV28 TGTGCCAGCAGTCCCCGGGACAGGGGCGAGCAGTACTTC CASSPRDRGEQYF
- TRBJ1-2 - TRBV6-5 TGTGCCAGCGGTTCAACATCCGGCTACACCTTC CASGSTSGYTF
many TRBJ1-2 - TRBV20-1 TGCAGTGCCCAGGGGAGGGGTAACTATGGCTACACCTTC CSAQGRGNYGYTF
- TRBJ2-5 - TRBV28 TGTGCCACCGCGGGAAACCAAGAGACCCAGTACTTC CATAGNQETQYF
many TRBJ2-1 - TRBV12-3/TRBV12-4 TGTGCCAGCAGTTTTGCGGGACCGCGGAACAATGAGCAGTTCTTC CASSFAGPRNNEQFF
many TRBJ2-1 TRBD2 TRBV29-1 TGCAGCGTTGTCCTTAGCGGGAGGGCCCTGTATGAGCAGTTCTTC CSVVLSGRALYEQFF
few TRBJ2-1 TRBD2 TRBV10-2 TGCGCCAGCAGTGAGGGGCTAGCGGGGTCGGGTGAGCAGTTCTTC CASSEGLAGSGEQFF
many TRBJ1-1 - TRBV6-6 TGTGCCAGCAAACTCCTTGGTGACACTGAAGCTTTCTTT CASKLLGDTEAFF
few TRBJ2-7 TRBD2 TRBV6-5 TGTGCCAGCAGTTCGGATACTAGCGGAAGCTCCTACGAGCAGTACTTC CASSSDTSGSSYEQYF
few TRBJ2-7 - TRBV6-5 TGTGCCAGCAGTTACGACAGGTCGGCCGAGCAGTACTTC CASSYDRSAEQYF
- TRBJ2-3 TRBD2 TRBV5-1 TGCGCCAGCCGCGCCGGCGGGGGGGCAGCAGATACGCAGTATTTT CASRAGGGAADTQYF
few TRBJ2-7 TRBD1 TRBV10-3 TGTGCCATCAGCAGGGGGAACCACGAGCAGTACTTC CAISRGNHEQYF
few TRBJ2-7 - TRBV12-3/TRBV12-4 TGTGCCAGCAGTGACCAATACGAGCAGTACTTC CASSDQYEQYF
few TRBJ2-5 - TRBV24-1 TGTGCCACCAGTGACCATGGACGGATCCAAGAGACCCAGTACTTC CATSDHGRIQETQYF
few TRBJ2-3 - TRBV5-1 TGCGCCAGCAGCGCGGGCCAGGGGTCATATTTT CASSAGQGSYF
many TRBJ2-3 TRBD2 TRBV12-3/TRBV12-4 TGTGCCAGCAGTGGACTAGCGAACACAGATACGCAGTATTTT CASSGLANTDTQYF
- TRBJ2-3 TRBD1 TRBV6-5 TGTGCCAGCAGTTACCTCGGACAGGGGAGCACAGATACGCAGTATTTT CASSYLGQGSTDTQYF
few TRBJ2-7 TRBD2 TRBV20-1 TGCAGTGCTAGCTCGCGGACTAGCTACTACGAGCAGTACTTC CSASSRTSYYEQYF
- TRBJ2-5 - TRBV10-3 TGTGCCATCAGTGATTTGCCCGGGACACGGAGGGAGACCCAGTACTTC CAISDLPGTRRETQYF
few TRBJ1-1 - TRBV12-3/TRBV12-4 TGTGCCAGCAGTTTCTCAACCGGGAACACTGAAGCTTTCTTT CASSFSTGNTEAFF
many TRBJ2-1 TRBD2 TRBV12-3/TRBV12-4 TGTGCCAGCGGCCTTGGGGGTAGCGGGAATGAGCAGTTCTTC CASGLGGSGNEQFF
- TRBJ2-2 TRBD2 TRBV3-1 TGTGCCAGCAGCGTAGTAGGCGGGGGGCCCACAACTAACACCGGGGAGCTGTTTTTT CASSVVGGGPTTNTGELFF